The rows below give T cell receptor beta chains drawn from one sample of a study of blood T cell repertoires in COVID-19. Measured with immunoSEQ multiplex PCR; TCRdb has only the in-frame clones, and not every one. Among tens of thousands of clones listed, over 75% were seen once. Sequenced input: peripheral blood. All receptors come from a woman in her 70s with acute or convalescent COVID-19. Both conserved end residues are part of each CDR3. The order of the fields is D gene, clone size, V gene, J gene, CDR3 DNA, CDR3 protein. A D gene is named only where the DNA matches it firmly. Expanded clones are given a class, and other clones once, few, many or no size at all.

D: .; size: few; V: TRBV3-1/TRBV3-2; J: TRBJ1-6; DNA: TGTGCCAGCAGCCAAGCAGGGGCAAGGTCACCCCTCCACTTT; CDR3: CASSQAGARSPLHF
D: .; size: .; V: TRBV19; J: TRBJ1-5; DNA: TGTGCCAGTAGGATTGAGCGGCTTAGCAATCAGCCCCAGCATTTT; CDR3: CASRIERLSNQPQHF
D: TRBD1; size: .; V: TRBV24-1; J: TRBJ1-2; DNA: TGTGCCACCCTCGACAGGGCGGGCTATGGCTACACCTTC; CDR3: CATLDRAGYGYTF
D: .; size: .; V: TRBV18; J: TRBJ2-1; DNA: TGTGCCAGCTCACCATTTATGGGGCAGAACAATGAGCAGTTCTTC; CDR3: CASSPFMGQNNEQFF
D: .; size: .; V: TRBV5-1; J: TRBJ2-3; DNA: TGCGCCAGCAGCTTGGGCGTCAGGGAAGATACGCAGTATTTT; CDR3: CASSLGVREDTQYF
D: TRBD2; size: .; V: TRBV27; J: TRBJ2-3; DNA: TGTGCCAGCAGCAAGACTAGCGGGGGGGCCACAGATACGCAGTATTTT; CDR3: CASSKTSGGATDTQYF
D: .; size: once; V: TRBV5-1; J: TRBJ2-3; DNA: TGCGCCAGCAGCCTGATGGGGCTTAGCACAGATACGCAGTATTTT; CDR3: CASSLMGLSTDTQYF
D: .; size: .; V: TRBV6-5; J: TRBJ1-6; DNA: TGTGCCAGCAGTAGGGGTGGTTCCTATAATTCACCCCTCCACTTT; CDR3: CASSRGGSYNSPLHF
D: .; size: once; V: TRBV4-3; J: TRBJ1-2; DNA: TGCGCCAGCAGCCCTTTTAGGGAGAACTATGGCTACACCTTC; CDR3: CASSPFRENYGYTF
D: .; size: .; V: TRBV12-3/TRBV12-4; J: TRBJ2-3; DNA: TGTGCCAGCAAGACAGATACAGATACGCAGTATTTT; CDR3: CASKTDTDTQYF